This T cell receptor beta chain was identified in a study of human T cells and chemical hapten exposure. The study's findings and limits: DPC sensitization left the count of TCRs above 1 in 1000 unchanged.

TCRdb analysed the RACE reads with MiXCR anew, one entry per CDR3 protein. Of some 45,000 distinct CDR3 sequences in the sample, 8.5% to 10% are singletons; the top ten hold about 15%. This CDR3 comprises 15 residues. Germline CDR1 and CDR2: LNHDA and SQIVND (reference sequence). Unmatched junction bases numbered 2, after V lost 4 bases and J lost 0 bases. Stated time point: patch test 2, 6 weeks after DPC sensitization. Treatment meaning: therapeutic diphenylcyclopropenone sensitization with weekly scalp DPC. This clonotype was detected ten times or more. The antigen remains unidentified. The chain carries TRBV19 and TRBJ2-5; 10 positions match TRBD2. This TCR was recovered from a woman aged 40 to 55 with alopecia areata. Some clones in this sample may be carry-over from other donors' samples. Source: whole blood, taken in connection with sensitization to the hapten diphenylcyclopropenone (DPC). The CDR3 reads CASSTTSGDQETQYF. The DNA of the CDR3 is TGTGCCAGTAGTACAACTAGCGGGGACCAAGAGACCCAGTACTTC.